The clone carrying this T cell receptor (beta chain) was seen a handful of times. V lost 1 base to trimming and J lost 9 bases, with 19 bases between them. CDR3 length equals 16 residues. CDR1 and CDR2 from the germline V gene are MGHRA and YSYEKL. During its preparation, the TCRbeta library received unique molecular identifiers. TCRdb itself ran the PCR reads through MiXCR, one entry per CDR3 protein. The repertoire holds just under 550,000 distinct CDR3 sequences, about 18% seen once, with roughly 3.3% in the top ten. The record originates from a study of T-cell reconstitution after alpha-beta-depleted transplantation in children.

The TCR comes from a human donor who donated a stem cell graft to a child with acute lymphoblastic leukemia. The chain couples TRBV4-1 to TRBJ2-1; a weak D match, TRBD2 (6 bases). Sequenced here: PBMCs from the stem cell graft donor, sampled from the stem cell graft. The CDR3 nucleotides read TGCGCCAGCAGCCAAGCTGGAGGGGCGGGGATGGGTGAGCAGTTCTTC. Translation gives CASSQAGGAGMGEQFF.